Below are 32 T cell receptor beta chains sequenced from a single sample in a study of blood T cell repertoires in COVID-19. Here immunoSEQ multiplex PCR was the method, and the copy in TCRdb shows in-frame clones only, minus some. The sample lists about 150,000 clones; 80% to 90% were seen once. The sequencing sample was made of peripheral blood. These receptors originate from a man between 60 and 75 years old with active or convalescent COVID-19.

V is TRBV6-1 and J is TRBJ2-2, with D possibly matching TRBD1 (5 bases). CDR3 length: 16 residues. With 1 base removed from V and 5 bases from J, the gap between germline ends came to 14 bases. Germline CDR1 MNHNS, CDR2 SASEGT. The CDR3: CASSEGAGQITGELFF. CDR3 DNA: TGTGCCAGCAGTGAAGGGGCAGGGCAGATAACCGGGGAGCTGTTTTTT.

The rearrangement uses TRBV7-9 and TRBJ2-1; 8 bases agree with TRBD2. Germline loops: CDR1 SEHNR, CDR2 FQNEAQ (reference sequence). The CDR3 length is 14 residues. The V segment lost 5 bases and the J segment 8 bases; nucleotides outside the gene matches: 8. CDR3 sequence (DNA): TGTGCCAGCAGCACGCGGACTAGCTTAGATGAGCAGTTCTTC. It specifies CASSTRTSLDEQFF.

The genes are TRBV4-3 and TRBJ1-2, with D tentatively TRBD1 (6 bases). Trimming took 1 base from V and 8 from J, leaving 20 bases between them. This CDR3 region has 16 residues. Germline-derived CDR1 and CDR2 are LGHNA and YSLEER. CDR3 coding DNA: TGCGCCAGCAGCCAAGTGCAACAGGGCGGATTGGGGGGCTACACCTTC. Translating gives CASSQVQQGGLGGYTF.

V usage is TRBV5-4 and J usage is TRBJ2-1, with 9 bases matching TRBD2. The CDR3 is made up of 14 amino acids. Germline lookup yields CDR1 SGHNT and CDR2 YYREEE (reference sequence). Unmatched junction bases numbered 1, after V lost 5 bases and J lost 1 base. The CDR3 DNA reads as TGTGCCAGCAGTAGCGGGAGTTCCTACAATGAGCAGTTCTTC. It specifies CASSSGSSYNEQFF.

V gene TRBV30 combines with J gene TRBJ1-4; possibly TRBD1 for D (6 bases). The CDR3 length is 16 residues. Between the trimmed V and J ends, which lost 3 bases and 7 bases, there was a span of 21 bases. CDR1 is GTSNPN and CDR2 is SVGIG in the germline V gene (reference sequence). The CDR3 sequence: CAWRNGTLQLGEKLFF. The DNA for the CDR3 is TGTGCCTGGAGGAACGGGACACTCCAACTGGGTGAAAAACTGTTTTTT.

The rearrangement links TRBV18 to TRBJ1-3; D is unresolved. Per the germline V gene, CDR1 is KGHSH and CDR2 is LQKENI. V shed 5 bases and J shed 0 bases, with 14 bases lying between them. The CDR3 consists of 16 residues. CDR3 residues: CASSAETLGSGNTIYF. The CDR3 bases are TGTGCCAGCTCAGCAGAGACTCTCGGCTCTGGAAACACCATATATTTT.

CDR3 sequence: CASSMAPRTPLHF. The CDR3 DNA sequence: TGTGCCAGTAGTATGGCCCCCAGGACACCCCTCCACTTT. The chain has TRBV19 and TRBJ1-6; D remains unclear. The CDR3 is made up of 13 amino acids. The germline V and J ends were trimmed by 3 bases and 11 bases, with 11 bases remaining between them. Germline-derived CDR1 and CDR2 are LNHDA and SQIVND (reference sequence).

The chain couples TRBV20-1 to TRBJ2-7; 7 bases fit TRBD1. There are 14 residues in the CDR3. The ends lost 3 bases at V and 0 bases at J; junction bases unmatched: 5. Germline V gene lookup returns CDR1 DFQATT and CDR2 SNEGSKA (reference sequence). DNA of the CDR3: TGCAGTGCTAGTTTTCAGGGGGACTCCTACGAGCAGTACTTC. It yields the protein CSASFQGDSYEQYF.

The chain combines TRBV7-3 with TRBJ2-1, with 12 bases that match TRBD2. J gave up 8 bases and V 5 bases, and 10 bases lay outside the gene matches. The CDR3 loop spans 16 amino acids. Germline CDR1 is SGHTA and CDR2 is FQGTGA. The CDR3: CASSPAPGLAGHEQFF. The CDR3 region has the DNA TGTGCCAGCAGCCCGGCACCGGGACTAGCGGGTCATGAGCAGTTCTTC.

This chain joins TRBV6-5 and TRBJ2-2; D remains unclear. The germline CDR1 and CDR2 sequences are MNHEY and SVGAGI. Trimming stripped 1 base from V and 8 bases from J, with 5 bases between. The CDR3 sequence is 12 residues long. CDR3 residues: CASSYYPGELFF. As DNA, the CDR3 is TGTGCCAGCAGTTACTATCCTGGGGAGCTGTTTTTT.

J is TRBJ2-1 and V is TRBV7-3; 9 bases map to TRBD2. The germline gives CDR1 SGHTA, CDR2 FQGTGA. J gave up 4 bases and V 8 bases, and 3 bases lay outside the gene matches. This CDR3 has 13 amino acids. This CDR3 reads CASAGGTYNEQFF. CDR3 sequence (DNA): TGTGCCAGCGCGGGGGGGACTTACAATGAGCAGTTCTTC.

The chain links TRBV7-9 to TRBJ2-7; D remains unclear. CDR3 size: 13 residues. Per germline, CDR1 SEHNR and CDR2 FQNEAQ (reference sequence). Trimming removed 9 bases from V and 2 bases from J, with 14 bases in between. The chain's CDR3 is CASSITEAYEQYF. The DNA of the CDR3 is TGTGCCAGTAGCATCACAGAAGCCTACGAGCAGTACTTC.

The genes are TRBV9 and TRBJ2-7; D is perhaps TRBD2 (6 bases). The CDR3 has 16 residues. From germline, CDR1 is SGDLS and CDR2 YYNGEE. The ends were cut back, 4 bases at V and 0 bases at J, with 17 bases in the middle. In nucleotides, the CDR3 is TGTGCCAGCAGCCCCCGCGGCGGAGGGACCTCCTACGAGCAGTACTTC. Its protein is CASSPRGGGTSYEQYF. Full variable domain (outside the CDR3, taken from reference TRBV9 and TRBJ2-7): DSGVTQTPKHLITATGQRVTLRCSPRSGDLSVYWYQQSLDQGLQFLIQYYNGEERAKGNILERFSAQQFPDLHSELNLSSLELGDSALYFCASSPRGGGTSYEQYFGPGTRLTVT.

This clone was detected once. The chain is built from TRBV28 and TRBJ2-2; 9 nucleotides line up with TRBD2. Germline CDR1 reads MDHEN; CDR2 reads SYDVKM. With 4 bases clipped from V and 2 bases from J, the junction kept 2 bases outside the gene matches. CDR3 size: 15 residues. CDR3 in DNA: TGTGCCAGCAGTTCTAGCGGGGAAAACACCGGGGAGCTGTTTTTT. Amino acids: CASSSSGENTGELFF.

This sequence joins TRBV7-9 and TRBJ2-3; 9 nucleotides match TRBD2. With V trimmed by 0 bases and J by 2 bases, 3 bases remained unmatched. Germline V gene data show CDR1 as SEHNR and CDR2 as FQNEAQ (reference sequence). The CDR3 runs to 16 residues. CDR3 sequence: CASSLASGSNTDTQYF. The CDR3 nucleotides are TGTGCCAGCAGCTTAGCTAGCGGGAGTAACACAGATACGCAGTATTTT. The complete variable domain, with remaining parts taken from reference TRBV7-9 and TRBJ2-3, reads DTGVSQNPRHKITKRGQNVTFRCDPISEHNRLYWYRQTLGQGPEFLTYFQNEAQLEKSRLLSDRFSAERPKGSFSTLEIQRTEQGDSAMYLCASSLASGSNTDTQYFGPGTRLTVL.

The genes are TRBV6-1 and TRBJ2-1; 8 positions match TRBD1. The CDR3 runs to 15 residues. V shed 1 base, J shed 4 bases, and the junction held 3 bases outside the gene matches. The germline V gene has CDR1 MNHNS and CDR2 SASEGT. The CDR3 protein is CASSEDRGMYNEQFF. DNA of the CDR3: TGTGCCAGCAGTGAAGACAGGGGGATGTACAATGAGCAGTTCTTC.

This CDR3 is CASSPHWARNEQFF. The DNA for the CDR3 is TGTGCCAGCAGCCCCCATTGGGCGCGCAATGAGCAGTTCTTC. This chain uses TRBV28 with TRBJ2-1; D call uncertain. V lost 6 bases and J lost 6, with 15 bases in between. The CDR3 consists of 14 residues. Germline V lookup: CDR1 MDHEN, CDR2 SYDVKM.

The CDR3 nucleotides are TGTGCCTGGAGTGGAGGCCTTATAGGTGAAAAACTGTTTTTT. Encoded protein: CAWSGGLIGEKLFF. The chain links TRBV30 to TRBJ1-4; the D is unclear. There are 14 residues in the CDR3. V lost 1 base and J lost 7, with 13 bases in between. Germline-derived CDR1 and CDR2 are GTSNPN and SVGIG (reference sequence).

This clone was found once. The chain couples TRBV7-2 to TRBJ2-1; 9 nucleotides line up with TRBD1. The CDR3 is 13 amino acids. V lost 3 bases, J lost 7 bases, and 1 base stayed unmatched. Germline CDR1 reads SGHTA; CDR2 reads FQGNSA. In DNA, the CDR3 is TGTGCCAGCAGCTTCGGGACAGGGAATGAGCAGTTCTTC. Protein sequence: CASSFGTGNEQFF.

V usage is TRBV7-9 and J usage is TRBJ2-1; TRBD2 matches at 7 bases. The V and J ends lost 1 base and 8 bases, in that order; junction bases with no gene match: 8. CDR1 and CDR2 from the germline V gene are SEHNR and FQNEAQ (reference sequence). CDR3 length: 15 amino acids. The CDR3 reads CASSLDGTIKHEQFF. CDR3 nucleotide sequence: TGTGCCAGCAGCTTAGATGGGACTATCAAACATGAGCAGTTCTTC. Full variable domain (remainder filled in from reference TRBV7-9 and TRBJ2-1): DTGVSQNPRHKITKRGQNVTFRCDPISEHNRLYWYRQTLGQGPEFLTYFQNEAQLEKSRLLSDRFSAERPKGSFSTLEIQRTEQGDSAMYLCASSLDGTIKHEQFFGPGTRLTVL.

V and J are TRBV4-1 and TRBJ2-5, with 9 nucleotides matching TRBD2. CDR1 MGHRA and CDR2 YSYEKL come from the germline V gene. CDR3 length: 15 amino acids. The V gene end was trimmed by 2 bases and the J gene end by 5 bases; junction bases not matched to a gene: 6. CDR3 loop: CASSQLGLAQETQYF. The CDR3 DNA follows: TGCGCCAGCAGCCAACTGGGACTAGCCCAGGAGACCCAGTACTTC.

The V gene is TRBV19, the J gene TRBJ1-5; 8 nucleotides align to TRBD1. With V trimmed by 7 bases and J by 0 bases, 5 bases remained unmatched. This CDR3 has 15 amino acids. Germline V gene sequence: CDR1 LNHDA, CDR2 SQIVND (reference sequence). The CDR3 reads CASNSDRASNQPQHF. In DNA, the CDR3 is TGTGCCAGTAACTCGGACAGGGCTAGCAATCAGCCCCAGCATTTT.

The V gene is TRBV9, the J gene TRBJ2-3, with TRBD2 matching over 7 bases. Trimming removed 6 bases from V and 3 bases from J; junction bases left unmatched: 16. CDR1 and CDR2 from the germline V gene are SGDLS and YYNGEE. The CDR3 runs to 17 residues. This CDR3 is CASKKGSGWGGTDTQYF. The CDR3, as DNA: TGTGCCAGCAAAAAGGGATCGGGTTGGGGAGGGACAGATACGCAGTATTTT.

The V and J genes are TRBV19 and TRBJ2-5; D is perhaps TRBD1 (8 bases). Germline V gene lookup returns CDR1 LNHDA and CDR2 SQIVND (reference sequence). The CDR3 totals 17 residues. V lost 6 bases and J 2 bases, leaving 22 bases between the germline ends. The CDR3 nucleotides are TGTGCCAGTAGCGAGACAGGGGTCGGGGGGTTACAAGAGACCCAGTACTTC. This sequence encodes CASSETGVGGLQETQYF.

The chain carries TRBV15 and TRBJ1-4; D is unresolved. Germline CDR1 and CDR2: LNHNV and YYDKDF (reference sequence). This CDR3 has 15 residues. V shed 0 bases and J shed 4 bases, with 9 bases lying between them. CDR3 protein: CATSRDGQHNEKLFF. The CDR3 DNA is TGTGCCACCAGCAGAGATGGGCAGCATAATGAAAAACTGTTTTTT.

This clone showed up just once. This chain uses TRBV7-6 with TRBJ1-2; TRBD1 might be the D (6 bases). Trimming shortened V by 5 bases and J by 7 bases, and 14 bases separated the two germline ends. Germline V gene sequence: CDR1 SGHVS, CDR2 FNYEAQ. The length of the CDR3 is 13 residues. This chain's CDR3 is CASSPTGSSGYTF. DNA for the CDR3: TGTGCCAGCAGCCCGACAGGATCTAGTGGCTACACCTTC.

V and J are TRBV30 and TRBJ1-3, with 10 nucleotides matching TRBD1. Germline lookup yields CDR1 GTSNPN and CDR2 SVGIG (reference sequence). The trim removed 1 base at V and 3 bases at J, leaving 9 bases unmatched. The CDR3 has 17 residues. Written as DNA, the CDR3 is TGTGCCTGGAGTGGCCCGGGACAGGGGTTTAGTGGAAACACCATATATTTT. This sequence encodes CAWSGPGQGFSGNTIYF.

This chain connects TRBV2 to TRBJ1-2; possible D gene TRBD1, 6 bases. Germline loops: CDR1 SNHLY, CDR2 FYNNEI. The CDR3 is made up of 14 amino acids. Trimming pared 4 bases from V and 0 bases from J, leaving 9 bases between. CDR3: CASSGTATNYGYTF. CDR3 bases: TGTGCCAGCAGTGGGACAGCAACTAACTATGGCTACACCTTC.

CDR3 loop: CASLPLAGGPSEQYF. The CDR3, as DNA: TGTGCCAGCCTGCCTCTAGCGGGAGGCCCGAGCGAGCAGTACTTC. The gene calls are TRBV28 and TRBJ2-7, with TRBD2 matching over 11 bases. The CDR3 runs 15 residues. Germline V lookup: CDR1 MDHEN, CDR2 SYDVKM. V shed 8 bases, J shed 6 bases, and the junction held 12 bases outside the gene matches.

The chain has TRBV18 and TRBJ2-3; possible D gene TRBD2, 5 bases. Germline V gene data show CDR1 as KGHSH and CDR2 as LQKENI. The CDR3 sequence is 12 residues long. V dropped 3 bases and J dropped 8 bases, with 9 bases sitting between them. The DNA of the CDR3 is TGTGCCAGCTCACCTAACGGGGTTACGCAGTATTTT. As protein: CASSPNGVTQYF.

The genes are TRBV6-5 and TRBJ1-2; possible D gene TRBD1, 6 bases. Germline V CDR1 and CDR2: MNHEY, SVGAGI. CDR3 length: 13 amino acids. V was clipped by 6 bases and J by 2 bases, with 10 bases between them. The CDR3 DNA is TGTGCCAGCAGCCGGACAGCCAACTATGGCTACACCTTC. Translation gives CASSRTANYGYTF.

The chain combines TRBV28 with TRBJ2-7; TRBD1 might be the D (6 bases). Germline assignment: CDR1 MDHEN and CDR2 SYDVKM. The CDR3 loop spans 14 amino acids. The V end was cut by 2 bases, the J end by 4 bases, with 12 bases between. The CDR3 DNA reads TGTGCCAGCAGTTTAAGCAGGGGTCTATACGAGCAGTACTTC. Translating it yields CASSLSRGLYEQYF.